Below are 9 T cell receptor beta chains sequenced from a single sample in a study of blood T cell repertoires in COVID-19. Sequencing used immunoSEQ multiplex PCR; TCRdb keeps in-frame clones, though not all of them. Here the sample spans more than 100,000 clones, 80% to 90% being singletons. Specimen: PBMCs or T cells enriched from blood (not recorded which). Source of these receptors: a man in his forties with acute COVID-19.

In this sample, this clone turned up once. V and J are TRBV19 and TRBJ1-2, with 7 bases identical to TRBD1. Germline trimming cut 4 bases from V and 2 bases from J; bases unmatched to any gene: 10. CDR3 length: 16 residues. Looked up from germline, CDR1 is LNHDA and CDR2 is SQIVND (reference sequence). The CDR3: CASSTLGGGLNYGYTF. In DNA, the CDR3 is TGTGCCAGTAGTACCCTCGGAGGGGGCCTCAACTATGGCTACACCTTC.

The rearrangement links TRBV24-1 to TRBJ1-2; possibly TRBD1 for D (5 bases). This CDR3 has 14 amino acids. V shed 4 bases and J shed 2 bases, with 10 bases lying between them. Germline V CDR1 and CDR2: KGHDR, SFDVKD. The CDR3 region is CATSDSNRNYGYTF. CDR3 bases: TGTGCCACCAGTGACTCCAACAGGAACTATGGCTACACCTTC.

CDR3 sequence: CASSTYRDLYYEQYF. The CDR3 DNA sequence: TGTGCCAGTAGTACTTACCGGGACTTATACTACGAGCAGTACTTC. V is TRBV19 and J is TRBJ2-7; TRBD2 is a possible D gene (6 bases). Germline V gene sequence: CDR1 LNHDA, CDR2 SQIVND (reference sequence). The CDR3 consists of 15 residues. Deletions cut 4 bases from V and 3 bases from J, with 16 bases between.

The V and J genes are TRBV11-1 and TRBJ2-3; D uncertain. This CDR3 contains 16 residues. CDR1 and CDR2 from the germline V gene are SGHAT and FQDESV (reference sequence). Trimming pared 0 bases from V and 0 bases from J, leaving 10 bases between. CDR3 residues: CASSLAAGPSTDTQYF. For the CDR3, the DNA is TGTGCCAGCAGCTTAGCGGCTGGTCCTAGCACAGATACGCAGTATTTT.

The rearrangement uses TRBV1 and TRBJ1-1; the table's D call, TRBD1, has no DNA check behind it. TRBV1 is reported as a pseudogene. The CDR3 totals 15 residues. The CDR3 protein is CTSNSGCWLNTEAFF. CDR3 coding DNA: TGCACCAGCAACTCAGGGTGTTGGTTGAACACTGAAGCTTTCTTT.

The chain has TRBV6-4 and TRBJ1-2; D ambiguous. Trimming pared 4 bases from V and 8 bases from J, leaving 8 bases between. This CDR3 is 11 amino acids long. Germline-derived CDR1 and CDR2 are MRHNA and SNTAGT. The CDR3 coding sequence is TGTGCCAGCAGTGTTGGCAGAGGCTACACCTTC. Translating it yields CASSVGRGYTF.

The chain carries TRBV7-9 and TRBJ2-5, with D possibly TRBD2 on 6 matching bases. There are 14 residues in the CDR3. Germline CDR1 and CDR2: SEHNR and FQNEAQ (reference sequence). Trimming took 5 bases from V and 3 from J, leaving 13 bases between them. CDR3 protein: CASSRRGGKETQYF. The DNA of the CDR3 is TGTGCCAGCAGCAGAAGGGGCGGGAAAGAGACCCAGTACTTC.

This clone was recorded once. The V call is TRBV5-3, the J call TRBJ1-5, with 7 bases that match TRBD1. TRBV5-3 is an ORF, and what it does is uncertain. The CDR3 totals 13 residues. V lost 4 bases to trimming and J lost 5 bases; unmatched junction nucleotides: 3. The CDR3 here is CARSTQGHQPQHF. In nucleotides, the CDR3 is TGTGCCAGAAGCACACAGGGGCATCAGCCCCAGCATTTT.

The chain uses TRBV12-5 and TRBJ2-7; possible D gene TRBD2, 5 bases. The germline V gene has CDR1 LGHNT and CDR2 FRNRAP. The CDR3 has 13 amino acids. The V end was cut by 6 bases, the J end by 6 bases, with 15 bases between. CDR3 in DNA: TGTGCTAGTGGCCCAGAGGGTTCGGGCGAGCAGTACTTC. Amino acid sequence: CASGPEGSGEQYF.